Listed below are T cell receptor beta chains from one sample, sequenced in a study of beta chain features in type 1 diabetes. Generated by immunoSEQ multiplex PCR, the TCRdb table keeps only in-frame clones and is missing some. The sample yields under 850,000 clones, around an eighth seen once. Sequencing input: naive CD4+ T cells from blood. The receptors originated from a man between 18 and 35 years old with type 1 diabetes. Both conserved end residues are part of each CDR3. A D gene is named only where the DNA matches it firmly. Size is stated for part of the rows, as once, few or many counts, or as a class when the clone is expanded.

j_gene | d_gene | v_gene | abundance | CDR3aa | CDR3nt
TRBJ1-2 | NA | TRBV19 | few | CASSPQGGGYTF | TGTGCCAGTAGTCCTCAGGGAGGAGGCTACACCTTC
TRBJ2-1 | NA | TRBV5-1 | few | CASSPDSPTDNEQFF | TGCGCCAGCAGCCCGGACAGCCCGACCGACAATGAGCAGTTCTTC
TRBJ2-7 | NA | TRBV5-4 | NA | CASSKFDISYEQYF | TGTGCCAGCAGCAAATTTGATATATCCTACGAGCAGTACTTC
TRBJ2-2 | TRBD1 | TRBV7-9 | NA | CASSPQGDTGELFF | TGTGCCAGCAGCCCGCAGGGGGACACCGGGGAGCTGTTTTTT
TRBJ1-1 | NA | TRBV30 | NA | CAWKSRGYRFPEAFF | TGTGCCTGGAAGAGTCGGGGGTACCGGTTTCCTGAAGCTTTCTTT
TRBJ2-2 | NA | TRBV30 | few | CACSRTGELFF | TGTGCCTGCTCTAGGACCGGGGAGCTGTTTTTT
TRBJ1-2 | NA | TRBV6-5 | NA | CASRPGRESGYTF | TGTGCCAGCAGGCCGGGCAGGGAGAGCGGCTACACCTTC
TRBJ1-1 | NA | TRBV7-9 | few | CASSSQEDTEAFF | TGTGCCAGCAGCTCTCAGGAGGACACTGAAGCTTTCTTT
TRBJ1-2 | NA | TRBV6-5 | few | CASSPPGTYGYTF | TGTGCCAGCAGTCCCCCAGGGACCTATGGCTACACCTTC
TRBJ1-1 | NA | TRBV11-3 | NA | CASSSSRERTEAFF | TGTGCCAGCAGCTCGTCCAGGGAAAGGACTGAAGCTTTCTTT
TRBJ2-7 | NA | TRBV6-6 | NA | CASSYGEYEQYF | TGTGCCAGCAGTTATGGAGAATACGAGCAGTACTTC
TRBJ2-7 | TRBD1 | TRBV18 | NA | CASSLNRDRTDYEQYF | TGTGCCAGCTCACTTAACCGGGACAGAACCGACTACGAGCAGTACTTC
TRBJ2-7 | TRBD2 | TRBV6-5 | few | CASSYPGTTRYEQYF | TGTGCCAGCAGTTACCCCGGGACTACTCGATACGAGCAGTACTTC
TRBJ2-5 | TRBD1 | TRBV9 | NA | CASSVVGTVPQESQYF | TGTGCCAGCAGCGTAGTAGGGACAGTACCTCAAGAGAGCCAGTACTTC
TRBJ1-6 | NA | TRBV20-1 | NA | CSALEGTPLHF | TGCAGTGCGCTGGAAGGGACACCCCTCCACTTT
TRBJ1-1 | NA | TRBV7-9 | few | CASSSVGGGNTEAFF | TGTGCCAGCAGCTCAGTGGGGGGTGGTAACACTGAAGCTTTCTTT
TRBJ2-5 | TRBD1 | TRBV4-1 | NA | CASSPPGTGEETQYF | TGCGCCAGCAGCCCCCCCGGGACAGGGGAAGAGACCCAGTACTTC
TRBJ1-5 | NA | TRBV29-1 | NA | CSVVQGGWGQPQHF | TGCAGCGTTGTACAGGGAGGTTGGGGTCAGCCCCAGCATTTT
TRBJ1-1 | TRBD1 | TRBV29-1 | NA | CSLHRTGNTEAFF | TGCAGCCTACACCGGACAGGAAACACTGAAGCTTTCTTT
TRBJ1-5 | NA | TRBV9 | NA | CASSVTSASNQPQHF | TGTGCCAGCAGCGTAACAAGTGCCAGCAATCAGCCCCAGCATTTT
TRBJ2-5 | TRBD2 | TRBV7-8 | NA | CASSPTSGVLETQYF | TGTGCCAGCAGCCCGACTAGCGGGGTTTTAGAGACCCAGTACTTC
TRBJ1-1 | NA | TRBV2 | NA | CASSDGWDTEAFF | TGTGCCAGCAGTGACGGTTGGGACACTGAAGCTTTCTTT
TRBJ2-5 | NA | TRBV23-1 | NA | CASSFHPHHSQETQYF | TGCGCCAGCAGCTTCCACCCCCACCATAGCCAAGAGACCCAGTACTTC